This TCR beta chain was observed in a study of radiotherapy plus CTLA-4 blockade in lung cancer. Study at large: An objective response was seen in under 20% of patients, and disease control in roughly 28%.

On this clone itself: The antigen is undetermined.

General study results and limits: Blood saw expansion of tumor-derived TCR clones after radiotherapy plus ipilimumab.

Those with chemo-refractory metastatic non-small-cell lung cancer were treated with focal radiation combined with CTLA-4 blockade using ipilimumab. Germline-derived CDR1 and CDR2 are SGHRS and YFSETQ. V dropped 0 bases and J dropped 4 bases, with 11 bases sitting between them. This CDR3 contains 16 residues. Clones were sequenced by immunoSEQ multiplex PCR, and TCRdb holds only the in-frame ones, with some missing. The profile shows about 70,000 clones, 79% of them singletons. This sequence originates from a human donor with non-small cell lung cancer who had a complete response to radiotherapy plus ipilimumab. The sample was peripheral blood, taken from a patient treated with radiotherapy plus ipilimumab. The chain uses TRBV5-1 and TRBJ1-6; D gene ambiguous. The CDR3 nucleotides are TGCGCCAGCAGCTTGGAAGGTGAGAGATATAATTCACCCCTCCACTTT. It is translated as CASSLEGERYNSPLHF. Variable domain in full (rest from reference TRBV5-1 and TRBJ1-6): KAGVTQTPRYLIKTRGQQVTLSCSPISGHRSVSWYQQTPGQGLQFLFEYFSETQRNKGNFPGRFSGRQFSNSRSEMNVSTLELGDSALYLCASSLEGERYNSPLHFGNGTRLTVT.